This TCR beta chain was recovered during a study of molecular identifiers for immune sequencing clone quantification. The V end was cut by 1 base, the J end by 2 bases, with 12 bases between. The CDR3 sequence is 14 residues long. Germline V gives CDR1 SQVTM, CDR2 ANQGSEA. Using its own MiXCR run on the PCR reads, TCRdb lists one record per CDR3 protein. The table includes around 470,000 distinct CDR3 sequences, about 20% detected once. Overall study findings and caveats: Amid approximately 1 million naive cells, spiked Jurkat TCR RNA from one cell was reportedly still detectable. Over 97% of CMV-specific effector molecules, but under 1% of naive ones, were in clones above 20 copies.

In its sample, this clonotype was seen many times. What it recognizes is unknown. As CD8+CD4-CCR7+CD45RA+ cells, naive CD8 T cells were sorted. Sequenced input: naive CD8+ T cells from blood, with Jurkat cell RNA spiked in. Subset meaning: FACS-sorted CD8+CD4-CCR7+CD45RA+ naive T cells. The clonotype originates from a human donor in good health. Some libraries in this study had Jurkat cell RNA spiked in. This chain joins TRBV29-1 and TRBJ2-7; no definite D call. CDR3 sequence reads: CSVEGGGTAYEQYF. CDR3 nucleotide sequence: TGCAGCGTTGAAGGAGGCGGTACTGCCTACGAGCAGTACTTC.